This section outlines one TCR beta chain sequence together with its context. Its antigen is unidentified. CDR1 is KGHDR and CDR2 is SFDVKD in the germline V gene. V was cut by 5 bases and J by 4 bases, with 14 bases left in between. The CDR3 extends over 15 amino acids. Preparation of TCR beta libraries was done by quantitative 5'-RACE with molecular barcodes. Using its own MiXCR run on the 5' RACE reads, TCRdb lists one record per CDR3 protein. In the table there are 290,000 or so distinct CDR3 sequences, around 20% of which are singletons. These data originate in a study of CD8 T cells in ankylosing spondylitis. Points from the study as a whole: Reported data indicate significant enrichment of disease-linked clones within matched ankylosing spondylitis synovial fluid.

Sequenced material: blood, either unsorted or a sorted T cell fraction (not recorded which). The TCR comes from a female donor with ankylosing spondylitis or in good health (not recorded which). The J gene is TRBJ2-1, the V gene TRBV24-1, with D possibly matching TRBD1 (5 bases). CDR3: CATSGSGPTYNEQFF. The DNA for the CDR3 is TGTGCCACCAGTGGATCAGGGCCAACGTACAATGAGCAGTTCTTC.